The 24 T cell receptor beta chains below all came from one sample that was sequenced in a study of regulatory T cells in long-lasting Graves disease. Arm-PCR of CDR3 regions and iRepertoire HTBI primers were the basis on which TCR beta libraries were built. TCRdb re-analysed the multiplex PCR reads in MiXCR, keeping a single row per CDR3 protein. The sample contains approximately 400,000 distinct CDR3 sequences, about 15% of which appear only once. Stated time point: newly diagnosed GD, antithyroid drugs for less than 3 months. Construction of the TCR library relied on RNA isolated from PBMCs. Another study also made use of these data, one on T cells in Graves' hyperthyroidism and ophthalmopathy.

This specimen was peripheral blood mononuclear cells (PBMCs), taken at new diagnosis, from a patient treated with antithyroid drugs. These receptors all come from a woman under 40 with Graves disease.

This clonotype was counted a few times. The V call is TRBV6-1, the J call TRBJ2-4; D might be TRBD1 or TRBD2, each matching 5 bases. Germline V gene data show CDR1 as MNHNS and CDR2 as SASEGT. CDR3 length equals 14 residues. V lost 4 bases to trimming and J lost 3 bases, with 10 bases between them. The DNA of the CDR3 is TGTGCCAGCAGTGCCCGGGACGGCAAAAACATTCAGTACTTC. It is translated as CASSARDGKNIQYF.

This clonotype was seen a handful of times. This chain uses TRBV5-5 with TRBJ1-6, with D perhaps matching TRBD1 (5 bases). V lost 0 bases, J lost 7 bases, and 14 bases lay in between. There are 16 residues in the CDR3. Germline V gene lookup returns CDR1 SGHKS and CDR2 YYEKEE (reference sequence). The CDR3 nucleotides read TGTGCCAGCAGCTTGGACCCGGGGGGTGGCAATTCACCCCTCCACTTT. Protein: CASSLDPGGGNSPLHF.

This clonotype was picked up many times. This chain connects TRBV2 to TRBJ2-1, with 16 bases fitting TRBD2. Germline V gene lookup returns CDR1 SNHLY and CDR2 FYNNEI. The V segment lost 6 bases and the J segment 9 bases; nucleotides outside the gene matches: 5. The CDR3 length is 15 residues. CDR3 sequence (DNA): TGTGCCAGCAGGGGGACTAGCGGGAGGGTGGCTGAGCAGTTCTTC. This gives the protein CASRGTSGRVAEQFF.

There are a few counts of this clonotype. This chain uses TRBV9 with TRBJ1-2; D remains unclear. The V gene lost 0 bases and the J gene lost 5 bases, with 14 bases spanning the gap. Per germline, CDR1 SGDLS and CDR2 YYNGEE. This CDR3 contains 15 residues. CDR3 nucleotides: TGTGCCAGCAGCGTAGGTACAGATAGTCTGTATGGCTACACCTTC. Amino acid sequence: CASSVGTDSLYGYTF.

The chain uses TRBV14 and TRBJ1-4; a weak D match, TRBD1 (5 bases). CDR3 size: 15 residues. CDR1 and CDR2 (germline): SGHDN, FVKESK. V was pared by 4 bases and J by 8 bases, with 17 bases between. CDR3 residues: CASSRGPGRSEKLFF. DNA of the CDR3: TGTGCCAGCAGCCGTGGGCCAGGGAGGAGCGAAAAACTGTTTTTT.

This clonotype showed up many times. The rearrangement links TRBV2 to TRBJ2-7; a weak D match, TRBD1 (6 bases). Germline V gene sequence: CDR1 SNHLY, CDR2 FYNNEI. This CDR3 spans 16 amino acids. V lost 0 bases and J lost 6, with 18 bases in between. The CDR3, as DNA: TGTGCCAGCAGTGAAGCGCTGGGACATGAGCCTTTCGAGCAGTACTTC. Its translation is CASSEALGHEPFEQYF.

V gene TRBV2 combines with J gene TRBJ2-3; a weak D match, TRBD2 (7 bases). Per the germline V gene, CDR1 is SNHLY and CDR2 is FYNNEI. Trimming pared 11 bases from V and 2 bases from J, leaving 14 bases between. The CDR3 runs 13 residues. CDR3 amino acids: CASGGPFTDTQYF. CDR3 in DNA: TGTGCCTCCGGGGGGCCTTTCACAGATACGCAGTATTTT.

This clonotype was detected ten times or more. The chain joins TRBV18 to TRBJ2-1, with 15 bases identical to TRBD2. CDR1 and CDR2 (germline): KGHSH, LQKENI. The ends lost 4 bases at V and 9 bases at J; junction bases unmatched: 7. This CDR3 has 16 residues. The CDR3 DNA reads TGTGCCAGCTCACGATCCGGGACTAGCGGGAGGAGTGAGCAGTTCTTC. This sequence encodes CASSRSGTSGRSEQFF.

About this clonotype itself: A much larger clone lies a single base off, so this may be a read error. J is TRBJ2-1 and V is TRBV5-1, with D possibly being TRBD1 or TRBD2 (5 bases each). The CDR3 covers 15 residues. CDR1 and CDR2 (germline): SGHRS, YFSETQ. CDR3 DNA sequence: TGCGCCGGCAGGTCAGGTCGGGACGGATACAATGAGCAGTTCTTC. It codes for CAGRSGRDGYNEQFF.

V usage is TRBV20-1 and J usage is TRBJ2-5; either TRBD1 or TRBD2 may fit D (5 bases each). The germline V gene encodes CDR1 DFQATT and CDR2 SNEGSKA (reference sequence). This CDR3 region has 13 residues. Trimming shortened V by 5 bases and J by 1 base, and 11 bases separated the two germline ends. The chain's CDR3 is CSARDLAQETQYF. CDR3 nucleotides: TGCAGTGCTCGGGACCTGGCCCAAGAGACCCAGTACTTC.

This clonotype showed up many times. V is TRBV11-2 and J is TRBJ1-2; 8 nucleotides align to TRBD1. Germline loops: CDR1 SGHAT, CDR2 FQNNGV. This CDR3 is built from 15 residues. After removal of 5 bases from V and 4 bases from J, the junction contained 9 bases not matched to a gene. The CDR3 coding sequence is TGTGCCAGCAGCAAAACAGGGGGGGCTCCCTATGGCTACACCTTC. It yields the protein CASSKTGGAPYGYTF.

This clonotype was seen at least ten times. The V call is TRBV18, the J call TRBJ2-7; TRBD1 matches 9 bases. The CDR3 contains 16 residues. In germline, CDR1 is KGHSH, CDR2 LQKENI. V lost 3 bases and J lost 6; bases outside the gene matches: 12. The CDR3 region is CASSPSSGQGLSEQYF. CDR3 DNA: TGTGCCAGCTCACCTTCCTCGGGACAGGGCTTGAGCGAGCAGTACTTC.

This chain links TRBV28 with TRBJ2-7; D may be TRBD2 (6 bases). The CDR3 length is 12 residues. Germline CDR1 is MDHEN and CDR2 is SYDVKM. Trimming stripped 4 bases from V and 4 bases from J, with 8 bases between. The CDR3 DNA reads as TGTGCCAGCAGTTGGGGGGAGTACGAGCAGTACTTC. Translated: CASSWGEYEQYF.

This rearrangement joins TRBV7-9 to TRBJ2-1; 10 bases align to TRBD2. The germline CDR1 and CDR2 sequences are SEHNR and FQNEAQ (reference sequence). The CDR3 extends over 15 amino acids. The J segment lost 6 bases and the V segment lost 8 bases, leaving 10 bases of the junction unmatched. This chain's CDR3 is CASPNGTSAFNEQFF. The DNA of the CDR3 is TGTGCCAGCCCTAACGGGACTAGCGCTTTCAATGAGCAGTTCTTC.

This chain connects TRBV7-3 to TRBJ1-3; D might be TRBD1 (6 bases). This CDR3 is 16 amino acids long. Per germline, CDR1 SGHTA and CDR2 FQGTGA. V was shortened by 1 base and J by 0 bases, with 10 bases between the two germline ends. The CDR3 region has the DNA TGTGCCAGCAGCTTAAGGGGAGGGGGCTCTGGAAACACCATATATTTT. Residues: CASSLRGGGSGNTIYF.

This clonotype occurred many times. The CDR3 DNA is TGTGCCAGCAGCCAAGCACCTCTCTACGAGCAGTACTTC. Protein sequence: CASSQAPLYEQYF. This chain joins TRBV16 and TRBJ2-7; D unclear. V was clipped by 2 bases and J by 3 bases, with 8 bases between them. This CDR3 spans 13 amino acids. CDR1 KGHSY and CDR2 FQNENV come from the germline V gene. The whole variable domain, filled in from reference TRBV16 and TRBJ2-7, reads GEEVAQTPKHLVRGEGQKAKLYCAPIKGHSYVFWYQQVLKNEFKFLISFQNENVFDETGMPKERFSAKCLPNSPCSLEIQATKLEDSAVYFCASSQAPLYEQYFGPGTRLTVT.

This chain uses TRBV9 with TRBJ1-1, with D unresolved. CDR1 is SGDLS, CDR2 YYNGEE, per germline. Trimming stripped 4 bases from V and 5 bases from J, with 18 bases between. There are 15 residues in the CDR3. The CDR3 is CASSPRQLKETEAFF. Here the CDR3 DNA reads TGTGCCAGCAGCCCGAGGCAACTAAAAGAAACTGAAGCTTTCTTT.

The CDR3: CSAKLLGVDKNIQYF. DNA of the CDR3: TGCAGTGCTAAATTGCTGGGGGTGGACAAAAACATTCAGTACTTC. V is TRBV20-1 and J is TRBJ2-4, with D tentatively TRBD1 or TRBD2 (5 bases each). V lost 4 bases to trimming and J lost 3 bases, with 16 bases between them. Looked up from germline, CDR1 is DFQATT and CDR2 is SNEGSKA (reference sequence). CDR3 size: 15 residues.

This clonotype was observed many times. This chain uses TRBV3-1 with TRBJ1-1; D is uncertain. Per the germline V gene, CDR1 is LGHDT and CDR2 is YNNKEL (reference sequence). This CDR3 comprises 13 residues. Trimming pared 1 base from V and 6 bases from J, leaving 9 bases between. The CDR3 protein is CASSQVGQAEAFF. DNA for the CDR3: TGTGCCAGCAGCCAAGTAGGGCAGGCTGAAGCTTTCTTT.

This clonotype was recorded many times. V usage is TRBV10-1 and J usage is TRBJ1-2; D remains unclear. In germline, CDR1 is WNHNN, CDR2 SYGVQD (reference sequence). The V gene lost 6 bases and the J gene lost 2 bases, with 13 bases spanning the gap. This CDR3 spans 14 amino acids. CDR3 sequence reads: CASRKRINNYGYTF. As DNA, the CDR3 is TGCGCCAGCAGAAAACGGATCAACAACTATGGCTACACCTTC.

This clonotype was detected ten times or more. The chain is built from TRBV2 and TRBJ2-3, with 9 positions matching TRBD2. Germline loops: CDR1 SNHLY, CDR2 FYNNEI. With 5 bases clipped from V and 0 bases from J, the junction kept 3 bases outside the gene matches. The CDR3 covers 15 residues. The CDR3, as DNA: TGTGCCAGCAGTCCCGGGACTAGCAGCACAGATACGCAGTATTTT. The encoded protein is CASSPGTSSTDTQYF.

A few counts support this clonotype. V and J are TRBV10-3 and TRBJ2-3; a weak D match, TRBD2 (5 bases). CDR3 length: 16 amino acids. The V end lost 6 bases, the J end lost 0 bases, and 16 bases lay between the germline ends. Germline V lookup: CDR1 ENHRY, CDR2 SYGVKD. The CDR3 sequence: CAIRRGFSTSTDTQYF. The CDR3 DNA is TGTGCCATCAGGAGAGGGTTTAGCACTAGCACAGATACGCAGTATTTT.

At least ten counts were recorded for this clonotype. The chain is built from TRBV6-1 and TRBJ2-7; no definite D call. Germline CDR1 is MNHNS and CDR2 is SASEGT. This CDR3 comprises 13 residues. V was pared by 7 bases and J by 1 base, with 11 bases between. CDR3 in amino acids: CASIRAASYEQYF. CDR3 coding DNA: TGTGCCAGCATCCGAGCCGCGTCCTACGAGCAGTACTTC.

In this sample, this clonotype turned up many times. The J gene is TRBJ2-3, the V gene TRBV28; D perhaps matches TRBD1 (5 bases). V gave up 0 bases and J gave up 0 bases, with 7 bases separating them. The CDR3 covers 15 residues. Germline V gene data show CDR1 as MDHEN and CDR2 as SYDVKM. The CDR3 nucleotides are TGTGCCAGCAGTTTATGGGACACCAGCACAGATACGCAGTATTTT. Protein product: CASSLWDTSTDTQYF.